This T cell receptor (beta chain) is drawn from a study of CD8+ T cells in alopecia areata. Study context: Those treated were given oral tofacitinib at 5 to 10 mg twice daily.

The treatment was: oral pan-JAK inhibitor, 5-10 mg twice daily. This clone showed up just a few times. What it binds is unknown. RNA extraction was followed by reverse transcription into cDNA, which acted as the sequencing template. Clones were read by immunoSEQ multiplex PCR, and TCRdb kept only the in-frame ones, dropping some. The sample carries approximately 180,000 clones, less than 75% recorded once. Trimming cost V 0 bases and J 7 bases, with 6 bases left between them. From germline, CDR1 is MNHNY and CDR2 SVGAGI (reference sequence). The CDR3 sequence is 12 residues long. Study results and limitations: Tofacitinib produced a significant decrease in scalp clonality and in expanded CD8+ clones among the top 100.

The V and J genes are TRBV6-6 and TRBJ1-1; D not certain. The sequence came from a human donor with alopecia areata. The sequenced sample was CD4+ T cells sorted from blood, obtained at approximately week 55, from a patient treated with tofacitinib. The chain's CDR3 is CASSYSGSEAFF. DNA for the CDR3: TGTGCCAGCAGTTACTCTGGGAGTGAAGCTTTCTTT.